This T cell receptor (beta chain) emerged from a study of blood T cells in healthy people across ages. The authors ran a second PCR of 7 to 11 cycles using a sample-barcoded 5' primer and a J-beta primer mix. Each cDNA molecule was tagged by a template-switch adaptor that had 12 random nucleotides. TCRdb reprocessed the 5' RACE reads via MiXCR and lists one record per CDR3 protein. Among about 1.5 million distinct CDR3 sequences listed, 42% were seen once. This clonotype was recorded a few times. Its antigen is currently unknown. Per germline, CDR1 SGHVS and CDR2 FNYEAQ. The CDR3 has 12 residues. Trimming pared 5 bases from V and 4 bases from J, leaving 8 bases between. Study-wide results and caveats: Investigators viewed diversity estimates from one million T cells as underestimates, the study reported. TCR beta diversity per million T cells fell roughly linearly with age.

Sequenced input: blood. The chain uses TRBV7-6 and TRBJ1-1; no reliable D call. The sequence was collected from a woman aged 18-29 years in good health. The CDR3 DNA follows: TGTGCCAGCAGCCGGGCAGGCACTGAAGCTTTCTTT. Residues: CASSRAGTEAFF. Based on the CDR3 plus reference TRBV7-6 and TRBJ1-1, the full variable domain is GAGVSQSPRYKVTKRGQDVALRCDPISGHVSLYWYRQALGQGPEFLTYFNYEAQQDKSGLPNDRFSAERPEGSISTLTIQRTEQRDSAMYRCASSRAGTEAFFGQGTRLTVV.